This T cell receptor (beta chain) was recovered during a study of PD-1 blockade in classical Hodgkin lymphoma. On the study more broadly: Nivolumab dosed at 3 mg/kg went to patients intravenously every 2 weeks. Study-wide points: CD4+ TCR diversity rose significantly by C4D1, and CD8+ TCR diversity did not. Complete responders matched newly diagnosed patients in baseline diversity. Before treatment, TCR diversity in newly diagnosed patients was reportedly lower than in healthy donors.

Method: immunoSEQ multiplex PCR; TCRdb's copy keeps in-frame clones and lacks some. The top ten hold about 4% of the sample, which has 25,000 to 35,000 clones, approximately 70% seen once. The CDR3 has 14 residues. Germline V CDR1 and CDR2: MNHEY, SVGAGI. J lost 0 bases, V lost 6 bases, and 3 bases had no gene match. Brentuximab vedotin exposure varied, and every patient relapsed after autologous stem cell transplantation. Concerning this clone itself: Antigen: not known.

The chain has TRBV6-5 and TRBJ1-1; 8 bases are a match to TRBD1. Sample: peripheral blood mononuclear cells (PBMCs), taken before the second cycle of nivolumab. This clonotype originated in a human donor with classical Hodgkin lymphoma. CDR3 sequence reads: CASRQGAMNTEAFF. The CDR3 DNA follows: TGTGCCAGCAGGCAGGGGGCGATGAACACTGAAGCTTTCTTT.